Only a few counts were recorded for the clone carrying this T cell receptor beta chain. Its antigen is currently unknown. The sample comes from a study of T cell repertoires in cytomegalovirus infection. As for the study in general: An indication of both CMV infection and matching HLA type came from public TCR beta signatures.

The CDR3 spans 12 residues. With 6 bases removed from V and 7 bases from J, the gap between germline ends came to 11 bases. TCRdb independently ran MiXCR on the reads; one entry per CDR3 protein. The sample lists some 680,000 distinct CDR3 sequences, about a third occurring once. Whole-study findings and limits: The response measured ex vivo was dominated by TCR beta clonotypes (HLA-C-restricted and CMV-specific).

This TCR was sampled from a human donor in good health (CMV status not recorded). Some clones in this sample may be carry-over from other donors' samples. The rearrangement uses TRBV12-3 or TRBV12-4 and TRBJ2-3; no reliable D call. What was sequenced was PBMCs. The CDR3 sequence: CASSVDFYTQYF. Here the CDR3 DNA reads TGTGCCAGCAGCGTCGACTTTTATACGCAGTATTTT.